The 20 T cell receptor beta chains in this list originate from one sample, sequenced in a study of long-term antiretroviral therapy in people with HIV (dated by TCRdb to between 2021 and 2024). The immunoSEQ hsTCRB v3.0 assay was used at survey level resolution for TRB variable region sequencing. This immuneACCESS table, as held by TCRdb, lists in-frame sequences with V and J called but not all clones. Of the missing ones, under half trace to an unresolved V gene in checked studies; the others have no known cause. The sample table shows tens of thousands of clones, and 95% are seen once. The leading ten clones occupy about 8% of the sample. Here the sequenced sample was unsorted PBMCs, taken 5.3 years after starting antiretroviral therapy. Receptors were obtained from a man aged 25-45 years with HIV.

The chain has TRBV7-9 and TRBJ1-2; TRBD1 matches at 8 bases. The CDR3 sequence is 19 residues long. Trimming removed 6 bases from V and 0 bases from J; junction bases left unmatched: 18. CDR1 and CDR2 from the germline V gene are SEHNR and FQNEAQ (reference sequence). CDR3 nucleotide sequence: TGTGCCAGCAGGCATGGACAGGGTTCTCGTCCCCCTCCTAACTATGGCTACACCTTC. Residues: CASRHGQGSRPPPNYGYTF.

Written as DNA, the CDR3 is TGTGCCAGTAGAGTAGGAGGCGGAGGCTCTGGAAACACCATATATTTT. Residues: CASRVGGGGSGNTIYF. V is TRBV7-2 and J is TRBJ1-3; D unclear. Germline V CDR1 and CDR2: SGHTA, FQGNSA. This CDR3 has 16 residues. V was cut by 9 bases and J by 0 bases, with 18 bases left in between.

The chain has TRBV19 and TRBJ2-7; tentatively, D is TRBD1 (6 bases). V dropped 3 bases and J dropped 7 bases, with 16 bases sitting between them. Per the germline V gene, CDR1 is LNHDA and CDR2 is SQIVND (reference sequence). CDR3 length equals 14 residues. CDR3 in DNA: TGTGCCAGTAGTATTGGTCACAGGGCTATTGAGCAGTACTTC. Protein sequence: CASSIGHRAIEQYF.

The chain has TRBV2 and TRBJ1-2, with D unresolved. Germline CDR1 SNHLY, CDR2 FYNNEI. CDR3 length equals 13 residues. Trimming stripped 7 bases from V and 8 bases from J, with 17 bases between. The CDR3 is CASNLDRRSGYTF. The CDR3 DNA reads TGTGCCAGCAACCTGGACCGGAGGTCGGGCTACACCTTC.

V is TRBV4-1 and J is TRBJ2-1; no clear D gene. This CDR3 region has 14 residues. The germline V and J ends were trimmed by 1 base and 8 bases, with 12 bases remaining between them. The germline V gene has CDR1 MGHRA and CDR2 YSYEKL. Here the CDR3 reads CASSQVLGGDEQFF. CDR3 nucleotides: TGCGCCAGCAGCCAAGTCCTAGGTGGGGATGAGCAGTTCTTC.

The J gene is TRBJ2-5, the V gene TRBV18, with 13 bases that match TRBD2. The CDR3 runs to 17 residues. Germline trimming cut 0 bases from V and 3 bases from J; bases unmatched to any gene: 4. Looked up from germline, CDR1 is KGHSH and CDR2 is LQKENI. The CDR3 DNA follows: TGTGCCAGCTCACCACCCCGAGGACTAGCGGGAGAAGAGACCCAGTACTTC. It translates to CASSPPRGLAGEETQYF. Variable domain in full (rest from reference TRBV18 and TRBJ2-5): NAGVMQNPRHLVRRRGQEARLRCSPMKGHSHVYWYRQLPEEGLKFMVYLQKENIIDESGMPKERFSAEFPKEGPSILRIQQVVRGDSAAYFCASSPPRGLAGEETQYFGPGTRLLVL.

The chain is built from TRBV30 and TRBJ1-2; D ambiguous. The V gene's germline CDR1 is GTSNPN and CDR2 SVGIG (reference sequence). V was clipped by 3 bases and J by 7 bases, with 18 bases between them. The CDR3 runs 14 residues. CDR3 in DNA: TGTGCCTGGAGAAGTAGGGAGGTCGATTCTGGCTACACCTTC. Residues: CAWRSREVDSGYTF.

The chain joins TRBV30 to TRBJ1-2; 9 positions match TRBD1. Trimming at V came to 2 bases and at J to 5 bases, leaving 18 bases not matched to a gene. The CDR3 has 18 amino acids. The germline CDR1 and CDR2 sequences are GTSNPN and SVGIG (reference sequence). CDR3 sequence reads: CAWSYRGQGLELTYGYTF. The CDR3 bases are TGTGCCTGGAGTTATAGGGGACAGGGCCTAGAATTGACGTATGGCTACACCTTC.

The chain uses TRBV7-6 and TRBJ2-2, with a weak D call TRBD1 (5 bases). This CDR3 region has 17 residues. Germline CDR1 SGHVS, CDR2 FNYEAQ. With 4 bases removed from V and 3 bases from J, the gap between germline ends came to 18 bases. The chain's CDR3 is CASSWNTGVGYTGELFF. DNA of the CDR3: TGTGCCAGCAGCTGGAATACAGGCGTGGGTTACACCGGGGAGCTGTTTTTT.

V is TRBV5-6 and J is TRBJ1-2; no reliable D call. V was pared by 1 base and J by 8 bases, with 9 bases between. The CDR3 has 12 residues. CDR1 is SGHDT and CDR2 is YYEEEE in the germline V gene. CDR3 in DNA: TGTGCCAGCAGCTTGCATAGTGGGGGCTACACCTTC. It is translated as CASSLHSGGYTF.

This sequence joins TRBV2 and TRBJ2-2; 7 bases are a match to TRBD2. Germline values: CDR1 SNHLY, CDR2 FYNNEI. The CDR3 is made up of 15 amino acids. J was trimmed by 1 base and V by 7 bases; bases with no gene match: 6. The CDR3 region has the DNA TGTGCCAGCATCCTTGAGCGGGGGAACACCGGGGAGCTGTTTTTT. Amino acid sequence: CASILERGNTGELFF.

This sequence joins TRBV11-3 and TRBJ2-3; D not certain. Germline V lookup: CDR1 SGHNT, CDR2 YENEEA. The CDR3 contains 13 residues. V lost 3 bases, J lost 5 bases, and 9 bases lay in between. The DNA for the CDR3 is TGTGCCAGCAGCTTGGAGAGTGGAGATACGCAGTATTTT. Protein: CASSLESGDTQYF.

The V and J genes are TRBV11-2 and TRBJ2-5; D perhaps matches TRBD2 (6 bases). Deletions cut 5 bases from V and 1 base from J, with 14 bases between. CDR3 length equals 15 residues. CDR1 is SGHAT and CDR2 is FQNNGV in the germline V gene. The DNA of the CDR3 is TGTGCCAGCAGCGAACCGGGACTGATCCAAGAGACCCAGTACTTC. As protein: CASSEPGLIQETQYF.

The chain combines TRBV6-1 with TRBJ2-3, with D perhaps assigned TRBD1 or TRBD2 (5 bases each). Germline V gene lookup returns CDR1 MNHNS and CDR2 SASEGT. Trimming left V 4 bases short and J 0 bases short, with 17 bases between. This CDR3 is 17 amino acids long. The CDR3 reads CASSATGTEYSTDTQYF. The CDR3 DNA follows: TGTGCCAGCAGTGCAACCGGGACGGAATACAGCACAGATACGCAGTATTTT.

The chain recombines TRBV29-1 with TRBJ1-1, with D perhaps TRBD1 (5 bases). The CDR3 runs to 14 residues. Germline loops: CDR1 SQVTM, CDR2 ANQGSEA. V gave up 8 bases and J gave up 1 base, with 17 bases separating them. The CDR3 here is CSTATGRTNTEAFF. DNA for the CDR3: TGCAGCACGGCTACGGGACGGACGAACACTGAAGCTTTCTTT. Using reference TRBV29-1 and TRBJ1-1 for the parts outside the CDR3, the full variable domain is SAVISQKPSRDICQRGTSLTIQCQVDSQVTMMFWYRQQPGQSLTLIATANQGSEATYESGFVIDKFPISRPNLTFSTLTVSNMSPEDSSIYLCSTATGRTNTEAFFGQGTRLTVV.

The chain links TRBV19 to TRBJ1-1; 7 bases map to TRBD1. V trimming: 2 bases; J trimming: 5 bases; junction bases outside the gene matches: 8. CDR3 length: 15 amino acids. The germline CDR1 and CDR2 sequences are LNHDA and SQIVND (reference sequence). Here the CDR3 reads CASSIWAGGNTEAFF. The CDR3 DNA follows: TGTGCCAGTAGTATATGGGCAGGGGGAAATACTGAAGCTTTCTTT.

V and J are TRBV29-1 and TRBJ2-6; 12 bases line up with TRBD1. Trimming removed 0 bases from V and 4 bases from J; junction bases left unmatched: 10. The CDR3 length is 19 residues. Germline loops: CDR1 SQVTM, CDR2 ANQGSEA. The CDR3 loop reads CSVEDPSGTGGDGANVLTF. The CDR3 DNA is TGCAGCGTTGAAGATCCGTCGGGGACAGGGGGCGACGGGGCCAACGTCCTGACTTTC.

The genes are TRBV27 and TRBJ2-7, with TRBD2 as a possible D gene (7 bases). CDR1 is MNHEY and CDR2 is SMNVEV in the germline V gene (reference sequence). The CDR3 sequence is 15 residues long. With 3 bases removed from V and 5 bases from J, the gap between germline ends came to 17 bases. The CDR3 sequence is CASSFKGGPTDEQYF. As DNA, the CDR3 is TGTGCCAGCAGTTTTAAGGGGGGGCCTACGGACGAGCAGTACTTC.

This chain connects TRBV6-1 to TRBJ1-5; no clear D gene. Between the trimmed V and J ends, which lost 1 base and 3 bases, there was a span of 10 bases. The CDR3 length is 15 residues. Germline V gene data show CDR1 as MNHNS and CDR2 as SASEGT. The CDR3 nucleotides read TGTGCCAGCAGTGAAGGGTTGGGCTACAATCAGCCCCAGCATTTT. This gives the protein CASSEGLGYNQPQHF.

The sample holds a few counts of this clone. This chain links TRBV28 with TRBJ2-7; D remains ambiguous. The germline CDR1 and CDR2 sequences are MDHEN and SYDVKM. The CDR3 has 13 amino acids. The V end was cut by 5 bases, the J end by 5 bases, with 13 bases between. CDR3 sequence: CASSLQLVHEQYF. The CDR3 region has the DNA TGTGCCAGCAGTCTCCAACTCGTCCACGAGCAGTACTTC.